This record concerns one T cell receptor (beta chain) sequence. Clones were read by immunoSEQ multiplex PCR, and TCRdb kept only the in-frame ones, dropping some. Here the sample spans over 150,000 clones, approximately 88% being singletons. The entry originates in a study of blood T cell repertoires in COVID-19. Study-level background: Material from acute and convalescent COVID-19 was sourced from the United States, Italy and Spain. PBMCs, B-cell-depleted T cells, or T cells provided the cDNA or gDNA that made up the material.

The germline gives CDR1 SGHDT, CDR2 YYEEEE. V gave up 2 bases and J gave up 9 bases; unmatched junction bases: 9. The CDR3 runs to 15 residues. This sequence was found in a woman aged 60-70 years who had recovered from COVID-19. Sequenced: peripheral blood. V is TRBV5-6 and J is TRBJ2-1; 9 positions agree with TRBD2. CDR3 residues: CASSFPSGGRREQFF. The DNA for the CDR3 is TGTGCCAGCAGCTTTCCCAGCGGGGGGCGGCGTGAGCAGTTCTTC.